Presented here are 26 T cell receptor beta chains from one specimen sequenced in a study of blood T cell repertoires in COVID-19. The method was immunoSEQ multiplex PCR; TCRdb's version includes in-frame clones alone and lacks a portion of them. Among 100,000 to 150,000 clones listed, 80% to 90% were seen once. Input material: peripheral blood. The receptors shown here come from a man in his sixties with COVID-19, enrolled during active disease.

The V and J genes are TRBV5-1 and TRBJ1-1; tentative D call: TRBD1 (5 bases). V was trimmed by 0 bases and J by 3 bases, leaving 12 bases between them. The CDR3 spans 15 residues. CDR1 and CDR2 (germline): SGHRS, YFSETQ. The CDR3 DNA reads as TGCGCCAGCAGCTTGGTCGTTGGGGGGGACACTGAAGCTTTCTTT. Its protein is CASSLVVGGDTEAFF.

The CDR3 sequence: CASSVGAGDLYNEQFF. The DNA of the CDR3 is TGTGCCAGCAGCGTAGGGGCGGGGGACCTCTACAATGAGCAGTTCTTC. The chain employs TRBV9 and TRBJ2-1, with 7 bases fitting TRBD2. There are 16 residues in the CDR3. With V trimmed by 0 bases and J by 3 bases, 6 bases remained unmatched. The germline CDR1 and CDR2 sequences are SGDLS and YYNGEE.

The V call is TRBV27, the J call TRBJ2-1; tentatively, D is TRBD2 (6 bases). V was trimmed by 7 bases and J by 14 bases, leaving 30 bases between them. Germline V gene data show CDR1 as MNHEY and CDR2 as SMNVEV (reference sequence). This CDR3 has 16 residues. The CDR3, as DNA: TGTGCCAGCACCCCCCTTTCGTCGGGACTGCAAGGGAGAAAGTTCTTC. Its protein product is CASTPLSSGLQGRKFF.

This clone was observed a few times. The chain is built from TRBV5-1 and TRBJ2-2; TRBD2 might be the D (5 bases). CDR1 and CDR2 from the germline V gene are SGHRS and YFSETQ. V lost 6 bases and J lost 1, with 13 bases in between. This CDR3 is 15 amino acids long. The CDR3 reads CASTLLGVNTGELFF. DNA of the CDR3: TGCGCCAGCACCCTGCTGGGAGTGAACACCGGGGAGCTGTTTTTT.

This sequence joins TRBV3-1 (or the pseudogene TRBV3-2) and TRBJ1-5; no firm D call. CDR3 length equals 16 residues. From germline, CDR1 is LGHDT and CDR2 YNNKEL (reference sequence). Deletions cut 0 bases from V and 4 bases from J, with 13 bases between. The CDR3 sequence: CASSQDLETTNQPQHF. The CDR3 region has the DNA TGTGCCAGCAGCCAAGATTTAGAGACAACTAATCAGCCCCAGCATTTT.

The chain links TRBV30 to TRBJ1-3; no clear D gene. The germline CDR1 and CDR2 sequences are GTSNPN and SVGIG (reference sequence). Trimming left V 3 bases short and J 0 bases short, with 9 bases between. This CDR3 spans 14 amino acids. This CDR3 reads CAWREVASGNTIYF. The CDR3 DNA is TGTGCCTGGAGAGAGGTTGCCTCTGGAAACACCATATATTTT.

The rearrangement links TRBV9 to TRBJ2-1; TRBD1 might be the D (7 bases). This CDR3 region has 18 residues. V gave up 1 base and J gave up 7 bases, with 24 bases separating them. Germline V gives CDR1 SGDLS, CDR2 YYNGEE. The CDR3, as DNA: TGTGCCAGCAGCGTAAGTGGCGGAGGGGGCTGGGTTTTGAATGAGCAGTTCTTC. Translated, it gives CASSVSGGGGWVLNEQFF. Combining the CDR3 with reference TRBV9 and TRBJ2-1 gives the whole variable domain DSGVTQTPKHLITATGQRVTLRCSPRSGDLSVYWYQQSLDQGLQFLIQYYNGEERAKGNILERFSAQQFPDLHSELNLSSLELGDSALYFCASSVSGGGGWVLNEQFFGPGTRLTVL.

The chain employs TRBV7-2 and TRBJ2-7; 9 bases are shared with TRBD1. Germline V CDR1 and CDR2: SGHTA, FQGNSA. This CDR3 region has 17 residues. The ends lost 4 bases at V and 6 bases at J; junction bases unmatched: 16. CDR3 amino acids: CASSYLITGTGLAEQYF. The CDR3 bases are TGTGCCAGCAGCTACCTCATAACCGGGACAGGGTTGGCCGAGCAGTACTTC.

The genes are TRBV6-5 and TRBJ1-3; D might be TRBD1 (6 bases). Germline values: CDR1 MNHEY, CDR2 SVGAGI. There are 13 residues in the CDR3. The V and J ends lost 8 bases and 0 bases respectively, with 8 bases between them. The CDR3 reads CASLTGSGNTIYF. For the CDR3, the DNA is TGTGCCAGCTTGACAGGCTCTGGAAACACCATATATTTT.

V is TRBV7-3 and J is TRBJ2-3; 8 positions match TRBD2. The germline V gene encodes CDR1 SGHTA and CDR2 FQGTGA. The junction had 6 bases not matched to a gene; V was cut back by 5 bases and J by 2 bases. The CDR3 is made up of 15 amino acids. The CDR3 loop is CASSLGAGATDTQYF. The DNA for the CDR3 is TGTGCCAGCAGCCTAGGAGCGGGGGCCACAGATACGCAGTATTTT.

The rearrangement joins TRBV11-2 to TRBJ1-1; 9 positions match TRBD1. There are 11 residues in the CDR3. CDR1 SGHAT and CDR2 FQNNGV come from the germline V gene. Trimming removed 3 bases from V and 10 bases from J; junction bases left unmatched: 0. The CDR3 DNA reads TGTGCCAGCAGCTTGGACAGGGGAGCTTTCTTT. Amino acids: CASSLDRGAFF.

This chain joins TRBV7-2 and TRBJ1-2; D call uncertain. The ends were cut back, 1 base at V and 5 bases at J, with 5 bases in the middle. The CDR3 consists of 12 residues. Germline V gene sequence: CDR1 SGHTA, CDR2 FQGNSA. CDR3: CASSLGVYGYTF. In nucleotides, the CDR3 is TGTGCCAGCAGCTTAGGCGTATATGGCTACACCTTC.

The chain is built from TRBV5-6 and TRBJ1-2; D not certain. The V end lost 0 bases, the J end lost 0 bases, and 15 bases lay between the germline ends. The CDR3 contains 17 residues. CDR1 is SGHDT and CDR2 is YYEEEE in the germline V gene. The CDR3 DNA is TGTGCCAGCAGCTTGGTCCCCCAGGCAACCTCTAACTATGGCTACACCTTC. Translating it yields CASSLVPQATSNYGYTF.

The CDR3: CASRARDSGYGYTF. DNA of the CDR3: TGTGCCAGCAGAGCCAGGGACAGCGGCTATGGCTACACCTTC. The rearrangement links TRBV6-5 to TRBJ1-2, with 7 bases identical to TRBD1. The CDR3 is 14 amino acids. Germline V gene sequence: CDR1 MNHEY, CDR2 SVGAGI. The V and J ends lost 6 bases and 4 bases, in that order; junction bases with no gene match: 8.

The CDR3 bases are TGTGCCAGTAGTTCCGCCCCAGGCTCTGGAAACACCATATATTTT. Translating gives CASSSAPGSGNTIYF. The chain has TRBV19 and TRBJ1-3; D not resolved. V was pared by 5 bases and J by 0 bases, with 11 bases between. This CDR3 is built from 15 residues. Looked up from germline, CDR1 is LNHDA and CDR2 is SQIVND (reference sequence).

The chain couples TRBV2 to TRBJ2-1; 13 nucleotides agree with TRBD2. Germline CDR1 is SNHLY and CDR2 is FYNNEI. The CDR3 consists of 19 residues. V trimming: 5 bases; J trimming: 6 bases; junction bases outside the gene matches: 16. CDR3 DNA: TGTGCCAGCAGTCAAACTGTCCCGGGACTAGCGGGGCTCGCCAATGAGCAGTTCTTC. Translated, it gives CASSQTVPGLAGLANEQFF.

The chain has TRBV19 and TRBJ1-6; no clear D. Germline V lookup: CDR1 LNHDA, CDR2 SQIVND (reference sequence). This CDR3 spans 12 amino acids. Deletions cut 6 bases from V and 7 bases from J, with 7 bases between. The chain's CDR3 is CASRLANSPLHF. As DNA, the CDR3 is TGTGCCAGTAGGCTGGCAAATTCACCCCTCCACTTT.

This clone appeared once. The rearrangement links TRBV10-2 to TRBJ1-6; 9 bases are shared with TRBD1. Germline lookup yields CDR1 WSHSY and CDR2 SAAADI. CDR3 size: 17 residues. The junction had 6 bases not matched to a gene; V was cut back by 6 bases and J by 0 bases. The CDR3 protein is CASSRGTGSSYNSPLHF. DNA of the CDR3: TGCGCCAGCAGCCGAGGGACAGGGAGCTCCTATAATTCACCCCTCCACTTT.

The chain combines TRBV5-1 with TRBJ2-5, with D tentatively TRBD1 (6 bases). Germline assignment: CDR1 SGHRS and CDR2 YFSETQ. The ends were cut back, 0 bases at V and 4 bases at J, with 13 bases in the middle. This CDR3 has 15 residues. CDR3 DNA sequence: TGCGCCAGCAGCTTGGTAACAGGGAGATCAGAGACCCAGTACTTC. It specifies CASSLVTGRSETQYF.

The chain's CDR3 is CASSQDGTGGSYNSPLHF. In nucleotides, the CDR3 is TGCGCCAGCAGCCAAGATGGGACAGGAGGCTCCTATAATTCACCCCTCCACTTT. This sequence joins TRBV4-1 and TRBJ1-6; 8 nucleotides align to TRBD1. Per germline, CDR1 MGHRA and CDR2 YSYEKL. CDR3 length equals 18 residues. V dropped 0 bases and J dropped 0; count of bases not matched to a gene: 4.

This rearrangement joins TRBV6-5 to TRBJ1-1, with TRBD1 matching 8 bases. Germline CDR1 and CDR2: MNHEY and SVGAGI. The CDR3 totals 16 residues. Trimming removed 2 bases from V and 3 bases from J; junction bases left unmatched: 8. This CDR3 is CASSYRTGKADTEAFF. The CDR3 nucleotides are TGTGCCAGCAGTTACCGGACAGGGAAGGCGGACACTGAAGCTTTCTTT.

The chain uses TRBV4-2 and TRBJ1-4; TRBD1 is a possible D gene (6 bases). V lost 5 bases to trimming and J lost 3 bases, with 16 bases between them. In germline, CDR1 is LGHNA, CDR2 YNFKEQ. This CDR3 comprises 16 residues. CDR3 amino acids: CASSVRQGPANEKLFF. CDR3 DNA: TGTGCCAGCAGCGTCAGGCAGGGGCCAGCTAATGAAAAACTGTTTTTT.

This clone was found once. The chain carries TRBV3-1 (or the pseudogene TRBV3-2) and TRBJ2-1, with D possibly being TRBD2 (5 bases). CDR3 size: 15 residues. Trimming cost V 2 bases and J 6 bases, with 14 bases left between them. Germline CDR1 is LGHDT and CDR2 is YNNKEL (reference sequence). The CDR3 DNA sequence: TGTGCCAGCAGCCAACCGCAGGCTAGCTCCAATGAGCAGTTCTTC. Its translation: CASSQPQASSNEQFF.

In DNA, the CDR3 is TGCGCCAGCAGCTTGGAGAGCGGGGGGTCCTACGAGCAGTACTTC. Translated, it gives CASSLESGGSYEQYF. V usage is TRBV5-1 and J usage is TRBJ2-7, with TRBD2 matching 9 bases. The V gene end was trimmed by 0 bases and the J gene end by 1 base; junction bases not matched to a gene: 2. Germline loops: CDR1 SGHRS, CDR2 YFSETQ. The CDR3 extends over 15 amino acids.

This clone was observed a single time. The V call is TRBV15, the J call TRBJ2-7; D might be TRBD2 (6 bases). Germline V gives CDR1 LNHNV, CDR2 YYDKDF (reference sequence). The CDR3 is 14 residues long. The germline V and J ends were trimmed by 1 base and 6 bases, with 13 bases remaining between them. The CDR3 here is CATSRGLDAREQYF. The CDR3 DNA reads TGTGCCACCAGCAGAGGACTAGACGCACGCGAGCAGTACTTC.

This clone has just one count. This rearrangement joins TRBV5-1 to TRBJ2-5; 7 bases align to TRBD1. This CDR3 has 14 residues. CDR1 and CDR2 (germline): SGHRS, YFSETQ. V was clipped by 4 bases and J by 5 bases; unmatched bases: 8. The CDR3 sequence is CASSLQGPGETQYF. Written as DNA, the CDR3 is TGCGCCAGCAGCCTACAGGGGCCAGGGGAGACCCAGTACTTC.